Sequencing of this TCR beta chain was carried out in a study of T cell responses to AZD1222 COVID-19 vaccine. This clone was seen once. Germline V CDR1 and CDR2: MNHNS, SASEGT. The CDR3 covers 16 residues. V was shortened by 2 bases and J by 4 bases, with 15 bases between the two germline ends. Sequencing was performed with immunoSEQ multiplex PCR; in TCRdb, only in-frame clones are kept and a portion is missing. Among 100,000 to 120,000 clones listed, around 93% were seen once. The chain combines TRBV6-1 with TRBJ1-3; D is unclear. Source: peripheral blood, taken 28 days after the second AZD1222 dose. The receptor's source is an adult who received the AZD1222 COVID-19 vaccine. CDR3 in DNA: TGTGCCAGCAGTGAAAGACTTAGTGTACGAGGAAACACCATATATTTT. It translates to CASSERLSVRGNTIYF.